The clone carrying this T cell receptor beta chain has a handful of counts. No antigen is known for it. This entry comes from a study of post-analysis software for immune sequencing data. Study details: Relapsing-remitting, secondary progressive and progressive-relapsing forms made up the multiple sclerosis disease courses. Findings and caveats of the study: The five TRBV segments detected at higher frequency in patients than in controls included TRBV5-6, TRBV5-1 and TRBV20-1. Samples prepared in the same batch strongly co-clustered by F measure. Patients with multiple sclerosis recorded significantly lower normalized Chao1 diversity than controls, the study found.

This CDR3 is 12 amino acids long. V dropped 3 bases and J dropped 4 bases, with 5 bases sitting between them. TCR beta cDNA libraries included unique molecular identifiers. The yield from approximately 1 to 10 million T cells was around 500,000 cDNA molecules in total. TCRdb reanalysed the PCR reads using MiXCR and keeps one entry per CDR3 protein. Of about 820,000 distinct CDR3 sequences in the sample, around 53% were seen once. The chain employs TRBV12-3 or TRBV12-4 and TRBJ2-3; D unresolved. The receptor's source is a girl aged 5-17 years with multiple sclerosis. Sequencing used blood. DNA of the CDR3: TGTGCCAGCAGTTTTGTATCAGATACGCAGTATTTT. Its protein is CASSFVSDTQYF.